This TCR beta chain came from a study of cytomegalovirus exposure and HLA in healthy donors. Study-level points and caveats: The study recorded 160 or so TCR beta chains that were cytomegalovirus-associated. While the bulk of TCR sequences proved rare, some public TCRs turned up in many donors.

As concerns this clone: The antigen is undetermined.

Germline V gene lookup returns CDR1 MNHEY and CDR2 SMNVEV (reference sequence). The V end lost 0 bases, the J end lost 1 base, and 9 bases lay between the germline ends. The CDR3 runs to 15 residues. The donors were part of the validation cohort, which consisted of over a hundred subjects and was separate from the first cohort of hundreds of subjects. Sequenced by immunoSEQ multiplex PCR; TCRdb stores in-frame clones only, minus some. The sample lists some 68,000 clones; approximately 96% were seen once. Sequenced sample: PBMCs. This clonotype originated in a man between 18 and 29 years old in good health and CMV-seronegative. This rearrangement joins TRBV27 to TRBJ1-1; a possible D gene is TRBD1 (5 bases). The CDR3 here is CASSLSWTPNTEAFF. CDR3 sequence (DNA): TGTGCCAGCAGTTTATCTTGGACACCGAACACTGAAGCTTTCTTT.